This T cell receptor (beta chain) was sequenced during a study of blood T cell repertoires in COVID-19. Original handling: Amplification with reference gene primers provided the estimates of nucleated cell counts. TCRdb keeps only in-frame clones here, not all; method: immunoSEQ multiplex PCR. The V and J calls and clone size were taken over from that table, and D and trimming were inferred from the DNA. The profile covers fewer than 300,000 clones, with 80% to 90% appearing a single time and roughly 4% taken by the ten largest. Participant-given clinical history determined each cohort assignment. The CDR3 extends over 12 amino acids. Germline loops: CDR1 SQVTM, CDR2 ANQGSEA. V lost 6 bases, J lost 4 bases, and 12 bases lay in between.

The sequence was obtained from a woman aged 30 to 39 who had recovered from COVID-19. Specimen: PBMCs or T cells enriched from blood (not recorded which). This chain connects TRBV29-1 to TRBJ1-1; no clear D. The CDR3 region is CSVQHGGTEAFF. CDR3 nucleotides: TGCAGCGTCCAACACGGAGGCACTGAAGCTTTCTTT.